These 30 T cell receptor beta chains were all obtained from the same sample, sequenced in a study of regulatory T cells in long-lasting Graves disease. Construction of TCR beta libraries relied on iRepertoire HTBI primers and on Arm-PCR targeting CDR3 regions. In TCRdb, the multiplex PCR reads were re-called with MiXCR into one record per CDR3 protein. The top ten hold roughly 9.3% of the sample, which has hundreds of thousands of distinct CDR3 sequences, approximately 12% seen once. Time point specified: newly diagnosed GD, antithyroid drugs for less than 3 months. The TCR library was prepared using RNA isolated from PBMCs. The data also belong to a second study, concerning T cells in Graves' hyperthyroidism and ophthalmopathy.

Here the sequenced sample was peripheral blood mononuclear cells (PBMCs), taken at new diagnosis, from a patient treated with antithyroid drugs. Every receptor here comes from a woman aged 30 to 39 with Graves disease.

This clonotype was counted ten times or more. The chain has TRBV29-1 and TRBJ1-1; TRBD1 matches 9 bases. With 7 bases clipped from V and 4 bases from J, the junction kept 1 base outside the gene matches. Germline CDR1 and CDR2: SQVTM and ANQGSEA. The CDR3 length is 11 residues. CDR3 in DNA: TGCAGCGGACAGGGGGTCACTGAAGCTTTCTTT. Residues: CSGQGVTEAFF.

This clonotype was recorded many times. The V gene is TRBV12-3 or TRBV12-4, the J gene TRBJ2-7, with a tentative D call TRBD2 (6 bases). The CDR3 sequence is 17 residues long. Trimming shortened V by 5 bases and J by 1 base, and 21 bases separated the two germline ends. The CDR3 DNA sequence: TGTGCCAGCAGTCCGCGTCTCCGGGGGTTAAGGTCCTACGAGCAGTACTTC. It yields the protein CASSPRLRGLRSYEQYF.

This clonotype was found many times. This sequence joins TRBV14 and TRBJ1-2; D gene uncertain. Germline V gene lookup returns CDR1 SGHDN and CDR2 FVKESK. The CDR3 spans 13 residues. Trimming shortened V by 2 bases and J by 5 bases, and 9 bases separated the two germline ends. CDR3 amino acids: CASSQWARYGYTF. The DNA for the CDR3 is TGTGCCAGCAGCCAATGGGCGAGATATGGCTACACCTTC.

This clonotype has at least ten counts. The V call is TRBV6-1, the J call TRBJ2-2; D gene unclear. Trimming left V 4 bases short and J 3 bases short, with 6 bases between. The CDR3 consists of 13 residues. The germline gives CDR1 MNHNS, CDR2 SASEGT. CDR3 coding DNA: TGTGCCAGCAGTGTGGACCACACCGGGGAGCTGTTTTTT. It is translated as CASSVDHTGELFF.

The V call is TRBV15, the J call TRBJ2-7, with D perhaps matching TRBD2 (6 bases). The length of the CDR3 is 14 residues. Germline CDR1 is LNHNV and CDR2 is YYDKDF (reference sequence). V shed 1 base and J shed 0 bases, with 7 bases lying between them. Written as DNA, the CDR3 is TGTGCCACCAGCAGAGTAGCGGACTCCTACGAGCAGTACTTC. It is translated as CATSRVADSYEQYF.

In this sample, this clonotype turned up many times. The CDR3 sequence: CASSPELAGVHEQFF. CDR3 in DNA: TGTGCCAGCAGCCCAGAACTAGCGGGAGTCCATGAGCAGTTCTTC. J is TRBJ2-1 and V is TRBV7-3; 11 bases line up with TRBD2. CDR3 size: 15 residues. V shed 5 bases and J 8 bases; nucleotides not matched to a gene: 8. Germline assignment: CDR1 SGHTA and CDR2 FQGTGA.

At least ten counts were recorded for this clonotype. The gene calls are TRBV20-1 and TRBJ2-1; possibly TRBD1 for D (7 bases). Germline V lookup: CDR1 DFQATT, CDR2 SNEGSKA (reference sequence). The CDR3 has 14 amino acids. The V end lost 5 bases, the J end lost 5 bases, and 16 bases lay between the germline ends. CDR3 in DNA: TGCAGTGCTTCAGGGGGGCGTAGGGACAATGAGCAGTTCTTC. This codes for CSASGGRRDNEQFF.

This clonotype was detected many times. This chain links TRBV28 with TRBJ1-6, with a weak D call TRBD1 (5 bases). CDR3 length: 13 residues. Germline values: CDR1 MDHEN, CDR2 SYDVKM. The V gene lost 4 bases and the J gene lost 10 bases, with 11 bases spanning the gap. The CDR3 DNA reads as TGTGCCAGCAGTTCCAGGGCGAGCTCACCCCTCCACTTT. As protein: CASSSRASSPLHF.

This clonotype was seen repeatedly, ten times or more. V is TRBV5-1 and J is TRBJ2-3; D gene ambiguous. Germline V gives CDR1 SGHRS, CDR2 YFSETQ. Trimming left V 8 bases short and J 0 bases short, with 10 bases between. The CDR3 is made up of 13 amino acids. The CDR3 region is CASSESSTDTQYF. In DNA, the CDR3 is TGCGCCAGTTCGGAATCTAGCACAGATACGCAGTATTTT. Supplemented by reference TRBV5-1 and TRBJ2-3, the full variable domain reads KAGVTQTPRYLIKTRGQQVTLSCSPISGHRSVSWYQQTPGQGLQFLFEYFSETQRNKGNFPGRFSGRQFSNSRSEMNVSTLELGDSALYLCASSESSTDTQYFGPGTRLTVL.

Only a few counts were recorded for this clonotype. The DNA for the CDR3 is TGTGCCACCAGTGACTCGCCGGGACAAGATACGCAGTATTTT. Encoded protein: CATSDSPGQDTQYF. The V gene is TRBV24-1, the J gene TRBJ2-3; possibly TRBD1 for D (6 bases). Deletions cut 4 bases from V and 5 bases from J, with 12 bases between. The germline CDR1 and CDR2 sequences are KGHDR and SFDVKD. The CDR3 runs to 14 residues.

In its sample, this clonotype was seen many times. V usage is TRBV20-1 and J usage is TRBJ1-4; D may be TRBD1 (6 bases). CDR3 length: 14 residues. Germline CDR1 DFQATT, CDR2 SNEGSKA (reference sequence). The V gene lost 6 bases and the J gene lost 7 bases, with 18 bases spanning the gap. The CDR3 DNA reads TGCAGTGCCGATCACAGGGTTGACCCTGAAAAACTGTTTTTT. Amino acid sequence: CSADHRVDPEKLFF.

This clonotype has ten or more counts. This chain joins TRBV28 and TRBJ1-2; D is undetermined. The CDR3 has 13 amino acids. V lost 2 bases to trimming and J lost 3 bases, with 7 bases between them. Germline CDR1 MDHEN, CDR2 SYDVKM. The CDR3 sequence is CASSLAGDYGYTF. The CDR3 DNA is TGTGCCAGCAGTTTAGCGGGTGACTATGGCTACACCTTC.

This clonotype occurred a few times. The chain combines TRBV4-2 with TRBJ2-3; 7 bases agree with TRBD1. The ends lost 7 bases at V and 6 bases at J; junction bases unmatched: 19. The CDR3 has 17 residues. Germline loops: CDR1 LGHNA, CDR2 YNFKEQ. CDR3 protein: CASTRDSEGAPRDTQYF. The CDR3 DNA reads TGTGCCAGCACTCGGGACAGCGAGGGGGCCCCTAGGGATACGCAGTATTTT.

This rearrangement joins TRBV20-1 to TRBJ2-6; D may be TRBD1 (5 bases). Germline V gene lookup returns CDR1 DFQATT and CDR2 SNEGSKA (reference sequence). V was clipped by 5 bases and J by 0 bases, with 14 bases between them. The CDR3 is 16 amino acids. The CDR3 DNA is TGCAGTGCTCGCCATTGGGGCGGCTCTGGGGCCAACGTCCTGACTTTC. Its protein product is CSARHWGGSGANVLTF.

This clonotype was seen a handful of times. The genes are TRBV7-2 and TRBJ2-1, with D possibly matching TRBD2 (5 bases). This CDR3 is built from 13 residues. Trimming shortened V by 3 bases and J by 12 bases, and 15 bases separated the two germline ends. Per the germline V gene, CDR1 is SGHTA and CDR2 is FQGNSA. CDR3 bases: TGTGCCAGCAGCTTGTGGAGGAACCAGGCGCAGTTCTTC. Amino acids: CASSLWRNQAQFF.

The chain links TRBV20-1 to TRBJ2-7; 9 bases agree with TRBD2. CDR1 and CDR2 from the germline V gene are DFQATT and SNEGSKA (reference sequence). V shed 6 bases, J shed 7 bases, and the junction held 10 bases outside the gene matches. CDR3 length: 13 amino acids. CDR3 nucleotide sequence: TGCAGTGCCGTTAGACTAGCGGCCCTGGAGCAGTACTTC. Its translation: CSAVRLAALEQYF.

This clonotype was found many times. One end of the junction is discordant with germline, which a read error may explain. The chain joins TRBV5-1 to TRBJ1-5; D is uncertain. Germline V lookup: CDR1 SGHRS, CDR2 YFSETQ. The CDR3 has 13 residues. CDR3 residues: CASSLDSNQPQHF. DNA of the CDR3: TGTGCCAGCAGCTTAGATAGCAATCAGCCCCAGCATTTT.

This clonotype was seen ten or more times. This sequence joins TRBV10-3 and TRBJ2-3; D call uncertain. The V gene's germline CDR1 is ENHRY and CDR2 SYGVKD. This CDR3 contains 13 residues. V lost 3 bases and J 4 bases, leaving 8 bases between the germline ends. CDR3 amino acids: CAISDNYADTQYF. CDR3 DNA sequence: TGTGCCATCAGTGACAACTACGCAGATACGCAGTATTTT.

This clonotype was found many times. The CDR3 DNA is TGTGCCAGCAGCTCCCGACTTACTGAGCAGTTCTTC. Protein sequence: CASSSRLTEQFF. This sequence joins TRBV6-1 and TRBJ2-1; D call uncertain. Germline loops: CDR1 MNHNS, CDR2 SASEGT. The CDR3 spans 12 residues. V was clipped by 6 bases and J by 9 bases, with 12 bases between them.

The table lists this clonotype with many counts. The chain recombines TRBV2 with TRBJ1-2; 9 bases map to TRBD1. Germline trimming cut 6 bases from V and 6 bases from J; bases unmatched to any gene: 5. CDR1 is SNHLY and CDR2 is FYNNEI in the germline V gene. This CDR3 region has 13 residues. CDR3 in DNA: TGTGCCAGCAGAGACAGGGGGGGCGATGGCTACACCTTC. Its translation: CASRDRGGDGYTF.

This clonotype turned up a few times. CDR3 sequence reads: CASSLRTGSNEQFF. The CDR3 coding sequence is TGTGCCAGCAGCTTAAGGACAGGGAGCAATGAGCAGTTCTTC. This chain links TRBV7-9 with TRBJ2-1; 8 positions match TRBD1. V was pared by 2 bases and J by 6 bases, with 3 bases of the junction left unmatched. From germline, CDR1 is SEHNR and CDR2 FQNEAQ (reference sequence). This CDR3 spans 14 amino acids.

This clonotype appeared many times. V usage is TRBV19 and J usage is TRBJ2-1; 7 bases are shared with TRBD2. V was pared by 6 bases and J by 1 base, with 6 bases of the junction left unmatched. In germline, CDR1 is LNHDA, CDR2 SQIVND (reference sequence). The CDR3 sequence is 15 residues long. The CDR3 DNA reads as TGTGCCAGTAGGAATAGCGGGCGTTCCTACAATGAGCAGTTCTTC. Residues: CASRNSGRSYNEQFF. The variable domain in full, with the rest retrieved from reference TRBV19 and TRBJ2-1, is DGGITQSPKYLFRKEGQNVTLSCEQNLNHDAMYWYRQDPGQGLRLIYYSQIVNDFQKGDIAEGYSVSREKKESFPLTVTSAQKNPTAFYLCASRNSGRSYNEQFFGPGTRLTVL.

In its sample, this clonotype was seen many times. The chain joins TRBV19 to TRBJ1-1, with D perhaps matching TRBD1 (5 bases). There are 15 residues in the CDR3. CDR1 is LNHDA and CDR2 is SQIVND in the germline V gene (reference sequence). Trimming removed 5 bases at V and 1 base at J, with 14 bases between. CDR3 sequence reads: CASSFRGSGNTEAFF. Written as DNA, the CDR3 is TGTGCCAGTAGTTTTAGGGGCTCGGGGAACACTGAAGCTTTCTTT.

This clonotype came up many times. The chain joins TRBV12-3 or TRBV12-4 to TRBJ1-5; 8 bases match TRBD1. The CDR3 is 15 amino acids. V trimming: 5 bases; J trimming: 7 bases; junction bases outside the gene matches: 10. CDR3 sequence reads: CASSPPDREDQPQHF. In DNA, the CDR3 is TGTGCCAGCAGTCCCCCGGACAGGGAGGACCAGCCCCAGCATTTT.

Points on this clonotype: A much larger clone lies one base from this, so it may be a read error. This chain connects TRBV2 to TRBJ2-7, with 9 bases identical to TRBD1. Germline-derived CDR1 and CDR2 are SNHLY and FYNNEI. The CDR3 runs to 14 residues. V lost 8 bases to trimming and J lost 7 bases; unmatched junction nucleotides: 12. CDR3: CASGAQGARNEQYF. For the CDR3, the DNA is TGTGCCAGCGGGGCACAGGGGGCGAGGAATGAGCAGTACTTC.

The chain carries TRBV12-3 or TRBV12-4 and TRBJ2-5; D is possibly TRBD1 (5 bases). V lost 5 bases to trimming and J lost 6 bases, with 13 bases between them. The CDR3 runs to 13 residues. The CDR3: CASSGARLKTQYF. For the CDR3, the DNA is TGTGCCAGCAGTGGGGCCAGGTTGAAGACCCAGTACTTC.

The DNA of the CDR3 is TGTGCCAGCAGTGTACAGGGGACTAATGAAAAACTGTTTTTT. As protein: CASSVQGTNEKLFF. The chain carries TRBV6-1 and TRBJ1-4; 7 bases line up with TRBD1. The CDR3 loop spans 14 amino acids. Germline CDR1 reads MNHNS; CDR2 reads SASEGT. With V trimmed by 4 bases and J by 2 bases, 1 base remained unmatched.

This clonotype was counted at least ten times. The CDR3 reads CSVGRTSGSAGHEQFF. CDR3 nucleotide sequence: TGCAGCGTTGGCCGGACTAGCGGGAGTGCTGGGCATGAGCAGTTCTTC. The gene calls are TRBV29-1 and TRBJ2-1; 13 nucleotides line up with TRBD2. The CDR3 is 16 amino acids. The germline V gene has CDR1 SQVTM and CDR2 ANQGSEA. J gave up 8 bases and V 4 bases, and 11 bases lay outside the gene matches.

A few counts support this clonotype. Likely a read error: the CDR3 ends without its conserved phenylalanine or tryptophan. The rearrangement links TRBV15 to TRBJ2-7, with D perhaps TRBD1 (5 bases). The CDR3 runs 15 residues. V was trimmed by 0 bases and J by 5 bases, leaving 14 bases between them. CDR1 and CDR2 (germline): LNHNV, YYDKDF (reference sequence). The CDR3 loop is CATSREDTPLHEQYL. CDR3 nucleotides: TGTGCCACCAGCAGAGAGGACACCCCTTTGCACGAGCAGTACCTC.

This clonotype was seen at least ten times. This rearrangement joins TRBV28 to TRBJ2-3; TRBD2 matches 7 bases. This CDR3 is built from 18 residues. V lost 6 bases, J lost 0 bases, and 15 bases stayed unmatched. The germline V gene has CDR1 MDHEN and CDR2 SYDVKM. Here the CDR3 reads CASSPSGRASGSTDTQYF. The DNA for the CDR3 is TGTGCCAGCAGCCCATCAGGGCGGGCTAGCGGAAGCACAGATACGCAGTATTTT.